This T cell receptor (beta chain) was found in a study of blood T cell repertoires in COVID-19. CDR1 and CDR2 (germline): SGHDT, YYEEEE. The CDR3 length is 15 residues. V shed 2 bases, J shed 4 bases, and the junction held 5 bases outside the gene matches. Sequencing used immunoSEQ multiplex PCR; TCRdb keeps in-frame clones, though not all of them. The sample has about 300,000 clones; 85% are singletons. The V call is TRBV5-6, the J call TRBJ1-2; 10 bases line up with TRBD1. The sequence was obtained from a woman in her forties or fifties who had recovered from COVID-19. The specimen was PBMCs or T cells enriched from blood (not recorded which). This chain's CDR3 is CASSLGTGAIYGYTF. DNA of the CDR3: TGTGCCAGCAGCTTAGGGACAGGGGCGATCTATGGCTACACCTTC.